Listed here are 21 T cell receptor beta chains from one sample, sequenced in a study of human T cells and chemical hapten exposure (dated by TCRdb to about 2021). Library method: RACE. Reads for this sample came from a NextSeq 500. The public reads were reanalyzed by TCRdb: fastp trimming at Q25, MiXCR alignment, in-frame beta chains only. Rows merge per CDR3 protein into single entries with the most common DNA and genes. For this sample there are some 42,000 distinct CDR3 sequences; about 9.6% appear just once. The ten most abundant clones make up 11% to 15% of the sample. Taken with the paper, the label for time point translates to: patch test 2, 6 weeks after DPC sensitization. The treatment or condition label, read with the paper, signifies: therapeutic diphenylcyclopropenone sensitization with weekly scalp DPC. Total RNA was extracted from unfractionated whole blood that had been collected in Tempus Blood RNA tubes.

The material was whole blood, obtained in connection with sensitization to the hapten diphenylcyclopropenone (DPC). These receptors were collected from a woman aged 30 to 39 with alopecia areata. Some clones in this sample may be carry-over from other donors' samples.

This clonotype has more than one count but fewer than ten. The V call is TRBV29-1, the J call TRBJ2-2; tentative D call: TRBD1 (6 bases). Germline-derived CDR1 and CDR2 are SQVTM and ANQGSEA. This CDR3 region has 13 residues. Trimming took off 5 bases at V and 1 base at J, with 8 bases between the two ends. In DNA form, the CDR3 reads TGCAGCGTTCAGGGGCAGAACACCGGGGAGCTGTTTTTT. Translating it yields CSVQGQNTGELFF.

This clonotype has more than one count but fewer than ten. This sequence joins TRBV28 and TRBJ2-5, with D uncertain. Trimming took off 4 bases at V and 2 bases at J, with 14 bases between the two ends. Germline V lookup: CDR1 MDHEN, CDR2 SYDVKM. The CDR3 loop spans 15 amino acids. The DNA of the CDR3 is TGTGCCAGCAGTTCCCGGACGGTTACTCAAGAGACCCAGTACTTC. Protein product: CASSSRTVTQETQYF.

The V call is TRBV30, the J call TRBJ2-3; D remains ambiguous. Looked up from germline, CDR1 is GTSNPN and CDR2 is SVGIG (reference sequence). The V end was cut by 0 bases, the J end by 2 bases, with 12 bases between. This CDR3 comprises 15 residues. This CDR3 is CAWSVNNLNTDTQYF. The CDR3 DNA follows: TGTGCCTGGAGTGTAAACAATCTGAACACAGATACGCAGTATTTT.

For this clonotype: Mismatch with germline at one junction end may stem from a read error. The V gene is TRBV7-8, the J gene TRBJ1-1, with 12 nucleotides matching TRBD1. The length of the CDR3 is 17 residues. Germline V CDR1 and CDR2: SGHVS, FQNEAQ. The CDR3 loop reads CASSRLEGQGAEAEAFF. In DNA, the CDR3 is TGCGCCAGCAGCAGATTAGAGGGACAGGGGGCTGAAGCTGAAGCTTTCTTT.

The chain has TRBV7-2 and TRBJ2-1, with 7 bases lining up with TRBD1. CDR3 length: 15 amino acids. The V gene end was trimmed by 5 bases and the J gene end by 0 bases; junction bases not matched to a gene: 4. The V gene's germline CDR1 is SGHTA and CDR2 FQGNSA. The CDR3 here is CASSPDRASYNEQFF. DNA for the CDR3: TGTGCCAGCAGCCCAGACAGGGCCTCCTACAATGAGCAGTTCTTC.

Many counts were recorded for this clonotype. The genes are TRBV3-1 and TRBJ1-1; D not resolved. The germline V gene has CDR1 LGHDT and CDR2 YNNKEL (reference sequence). There are 14 residues in the CDR3. V gave up 4 bases and J gave up 5 bases, with 14 bases separating them. The DNA of the CDR3 is TGTGCCAGCAGCCCTGGAGGAGGCCGGACTGAAGCTTTCTTT. Amino acid sequence: CASSPGGGRTEAFF.

The J gene is TRBJ2-3, the V gene TRBV18, with D uncertain. The germline gives CDR1 KGHSH, CDR2 LQKENI. The CDR3 contains 12 residues. V lost 2 bases, J lost 4 bases, and 4 bases lay in between. The CDR3 DNA reads TGTGCCAGCTCACCATACGCAGATACGCAGTATTTT. This translates into CASSPYADTQYF. The variable domain in full, completed from reference TRBV18 and TRBJ2-3, reads NAGVMQNPRHLVRRRGQEARLRCSPMKGHSHVYWYRQLPEEGLKFMVYLQKENIIDESGMPKERFSAEFPKEGPSILRIQQVVRGDSAAYFCASSPYADTQYFGPGTRLTVL.

This clonotype appeared a few times. This chain uses TRBV13 with TRBJ1-6; the D is unclear. The CDR3 is 14 amino acids. Germline CDR1 PRHDT, CDR2 FYEKMQ (reference sequence). Trimming pared 0 bases from V and 5 bases from J, leaving 5 bases between. The CDR3 reads CASSLGANNSPLHF. The CDR3 region has the DNA TGTGCCAGCAGCTTAGGCGCAAATAATTCACCCCTCCACTTT.

This clonotype came up many times. CDR3 DNA sequence: TGTGCCAGCAGCTACGGTCGGGGCACAGATACGCAGTATTTT. Its protein is CASSYGRGTDTQYF. The V gene is TRBV11-3, the J gene TRBJ2-3; D call uncertain. This CDR3 comprises 14 residues. Per the germline V gene, CDR1 is SGHNT and CDR2 is YENEEA. Trimming shortened V by 4 bases and J by 1 base, and 9 bases separated the two germline ends.

Only one count was recorded for this clonotype. CDR3 amino acids: CSVDAGTDTQYF. The CDR3 nucleotides read TGCAGCGTTGATGCAGGCACAGATACGCAGTATTTT. The V gene is TRBV29-1, the J gene TRBJ2-3; D gene uncertain. The V end was cut by 3 bases, the J end by 1 base, with 5 bases between. This CDR3 is 12 amino acids long. Germline loops: CDR1 SQVTM, CDR2 ANQGSEA.

This clonotype was found many times. This rearrangement joins TRBV2 to TRBJ2-3, with D uncertain. CDR1 is SNHLY and CDR2 is FYNNEI in the germline V gene. The CDR3 extends over 12 amino acids. The V gene lost 7 bases and the J gene lost 4 bases, with 9 bases spanning the gap. In nucleotides, the CDR3 is TGTGCCAGCATCTTGAGGTCAGATACGCAGTATTTT. Translating it yields CASILRSDTQYF.

Worth noting for this clonotype: One end of the junction does not line up with germline, which may come from a read error. The CDR3 DNA follows: TGTGCCAGCAGCGTAGCAGACAGGGGCAATAACTATGGCTACACCTTC. The encoded protein is CASSVADRGNNYGYTF. J is TRBJ1-2 and V is TRBV7-2; TRBD1 matches at 8 bases. Germline CDR1 and CDR2: SGHTA and FQGNSA. This CDR3 has 16 residues.

This clonotype was counted a few times. The chain couples TRBV28 to TRBJ2-1, with 9 bases lining up with TRBD2. Germline values: CDR1 MDHEN, CDR2 SYDVKM. V shed 6 bases and J 4 bases; nucleotides not matched to a gene: 10. The CDR3 length is 16 residues. Here the CDR3 DNA reads TGTGCCAGCAGAAAAGCGGGGGGCTCCAAGTACAATGAGCAGTTCTTC. Encoded protein: CASRKAGGSKYNEQFF. The whole variable domain, remainder taken from reference TRBV28 and TRBJ2-1, is DVKVTQSSRYLVKRTGEKVFLECVQDMDHENMFWYRQDPGLGLRLIYFSYDVKMKEKGDIPEGYSVSREKKERFSLILESASTNQTSMYLCASRKAGGSKYNEQFFGPGTRLTVL.

In its sample, this clonotype was seen many times. The rearrangement links TRBV27 to TRBJ2-1; D not resolved. The CDR3 is 15 residues long. Trimming shortened V by 4 bases and J by 8 bases, and 18 bases separated the two germline ends. Germline CDR1 is MNHEY and CDR2 is SMNVEV (reference sequence). CDR3 sequence (DNA): TGTGCCAGCAGTTCTCTGACAAGTATGGATGATGAGCAGTTCTTC. Residues: CASSSLTSMDDEQFF.

This clonotype showed up just a few times. CDR3 in amino acids: CASSVGGGIEETQYF. The CDR3 region has the DNA TGTGCCAGCAGCGTAGGCGGGGGGATTGAAGAGACCCAGTACTTC. V gene TRBV9 combines with J gene TRBJ2-5; 8 bases are a match to TRBD2. The CDR3 covers 15 residues. In germline, CDR1 is SGDLS, CDR2 YYNGEE. The junction had 4 bases not matched to a gene; V was cut back by 0 bases and J by 3 bases.

This clonotype was found many times. The chain couples TRBV30 to TRBJ2-2; no reliable D call. This CDR3 has 12 residues. V gave up 2 bases and J gave up 5 bases, with 6 bases separating them. Germline V gene data show CDR1 as GTSNPN and CDR2 as SVGIG (reference sequence). As DNA, the CDR3 is TGTGCCTGGAGTCCCTATACCGGGGAGCTGTTTTTT. Encoded protein: CAWSPYTGELFF. The entire variable domain, with the rest obtained from reference TRBV30 and TRBJ2-2, is as follows: SQTIHQWPATLVQPVGSPLSLECTVEGTSNPNLYWYRQAAGRGLQLLFYSVGIGQISSEVPQNLSASRPQDRQFILSSKKLLLSDSGFYLCAWSPYTGELFFGEGSRLTVL.

The V gene is TRBV5-1, the J gene TRBJ1-1, with 9 nucleotides matching TRBD1. This CDR3 is built from 16 residues. Trimming cost V 4 bases and J 0 bases; bases outside gene matches: 7. Per the germline V gene, CDR1 is SGHRS and CDR2 is YFSETQ. This CDR3 reads CASSMDRGLMNTEAFF. DNA of the CDR3: TGCGCCAGCAGCATGGACAGGGGCCTCATGAACACTGAAGCTTTCTTT.

There are a few counts of this clonotype. V is TRBV4-1 and J is TRBJ2-7, with a possible D match to TRBD1 (5 bases). The V gene lost 1 base and the J gene lost 0 bases, with 10 bases spanning the gap. Germline V gene data show CDR1 as MGHRA and CDR2 as YSYEKL. This CDR3 comprises 15 residues. CDR3 in DNA: TGCGCCAGCAGCCAAGGGGGCGCCTACTCCTACGAGCAGTACTTC. Its protein is CASSQGGAYSYEQYF.

The CDR3 region is CAWTRDHLEENSPLHF. Written as DNA, the CDR3 is TGTGCCTGGACTCGGGACCACCTCGAAGAGAATTCACCCCTCCACTTT. This rearrangement joins TRBV30 to TRBJ1-6; D may be TRBD1 (5 bases). V was cut by 4 bases and J by 7 bases, with 20 bases left in between. The CDR3 sequence is 16 residues long. Germline V gene lookup returns CDR1 GTSNPN and CDR2 SVGIG (reference sequence). Variable domain in full (rest from reference TRBV30 and TRBJ1-6): SQTIHQWPATLVQPVGSPLSLECTVEGTSNPNLYWYRQAAGRGLQLLFYSVGIGQISSEVPQNLSASRPQDRQFILSSKKLLLSDSGFYLCAWTRDHLEENSPLHFGNGTRLTVT.

This clonotype was counted between two and nine times. This sequence joins TRBV30 and TRBJ2-7; the D gene is possibly TRBD2 (6 bases). The V and J ends lost 0 bases and 2 bases respectively, with 8 bases between them. The germline V gene has CDR1 GTSNPN and CDR2 SVGIG (reference sequence). This CDR3 is 13 amino acids long. The CDR3 region is CAWSVGGTYEQYF. The CDR3 DNA sequence: TGTGCCTGGAGTGTAGGAGGGACCTACGAGCAGTACTTC.

This clonotype was observed a handful of times. The genes are TRBV3-1 and TRBJ2-1; no reliable D call. The CDR3 is 13 amino acids. V lost 1 base to trimming and J lost 9 bases, with 10 bases between them. Per the germline V gene, CDR1 is LGHDT and CDR2 is YNNKEL (reference sequence). The CDR3 spells CASSQGEGIEQFF. In DNA form, the CDR3 reads TGTGCCAGCAGCCAAGGGGAAGGAATTGAGCAGTTCTTC.